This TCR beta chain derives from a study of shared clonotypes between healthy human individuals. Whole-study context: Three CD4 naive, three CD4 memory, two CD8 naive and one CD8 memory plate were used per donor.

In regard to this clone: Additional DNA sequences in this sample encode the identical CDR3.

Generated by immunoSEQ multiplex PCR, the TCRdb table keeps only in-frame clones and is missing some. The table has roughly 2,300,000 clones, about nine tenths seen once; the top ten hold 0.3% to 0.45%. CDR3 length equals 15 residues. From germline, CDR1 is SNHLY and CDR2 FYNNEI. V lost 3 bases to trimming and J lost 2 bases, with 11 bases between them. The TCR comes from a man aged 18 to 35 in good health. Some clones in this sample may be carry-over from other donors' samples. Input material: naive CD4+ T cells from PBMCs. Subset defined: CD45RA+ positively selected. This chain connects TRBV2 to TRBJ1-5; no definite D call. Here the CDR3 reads CASSEEGGGNQPQHF. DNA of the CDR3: TGTGCCAGCAGTGAGGAGGGCGGAGGCAATCAGCCCCAGCATTTT. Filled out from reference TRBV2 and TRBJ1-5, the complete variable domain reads EPEVTQTPSHQVTQMGQEVILRCVPISNHLYFYWYRQILGQKVEFLVSFYNNEISEKSEIFDDQFSVERPDGSNFTLKIRSTKLEDSAMYFCASSEEGGGNQPQHFGDGTRLSIL.